The present T cell receptor beta chain was sequenced within a study of STAT3 mutations in large granular lymphocyte leukemia. Study-wide results and caveats: In T-cell large granular lymphocyte leukemia, about half of patients showed multiple immunodominant subclonotypes. After therapy, 6 of 18 patients switched clonotypes, all new clones STAT3 wild type. Clonal expansion was inferred from other time points because no sample existed at each clone's first appearance.

Trimming left V 5 bases short and J 5 bases short, with 15 bases between. The CDR3 has 15 residues. CDR1 SEHNR and CDR2 FQNEAQ come from the germline V gene (reference sequence). A word on this clone: Its antigen is as yet unknown.

TCRdb's copy holds only in-frame clones and misses some; the assay was immunoSEQ multiplex PCR. Of a few thousand clones listed, under 55% are singletons. The receptor comes from a man in his sixties with T-cell large granular lymphocyte leukemia. Some clones in this sample may be carry-over from other donors' samples. The specimen sequenced was peripheral blood mononuclear cells. The J gene is TRBJ1-4, the V gene TRBV7-9; tentative D call: TRBD1 (6 bases). The CDR3 loop is CASSTHEGENEKLFF. CDR3 in DNA: TGTGCCAGCAGCACCCATGAGGGGGAAAATGAAAAACTGTTTTTT. Full variable domain (outside the CDR3, taken from reference TRBV7-9 and TRBJ1-4): DTGVSQNPRHKITKRGQNVTFRCDPISEHNRLYWYRQTLGQGPEFLTYFQNEAQLEKSRLLSDRFSAERPKGSFSTLEIQRTEQGDSAMYLCASSTHEGENEKLFFGSGTQLSVL.